The sequence of this T cell receptor beta chain was determined in a study of T cell responses to AZD1222 COVID-19 vaccine. Study in general: Second doses were pooled across both intervals (about 4 or about 12 weeks). General study points: Rises in breadth and depth of Spike-specific TCRs came after two AZD1222 doses. Distributed over spike, vaccine-associated CD4 TCRs predominated at 160-218 and 743-854.

V was pared by 6 bases and J by 5 bases, with 16 bases between. CDR3 length: 14 residues. In germline, CDR1 is MNHEY, CDR2 SVGAGI. Some clones are missing from TCRdb's copy, which holds only in-frame ones; the method was immunoSEQ multiplex PCR. The sample holds 170,000 or so clones, roughly nine tenths seen once. Concerning this clone: What it recognizes is unknown.

The receptor was derived from an adult in good health. The V gene is TRBV6-5, the J gene TRBJ1-1, with D maybe TRBD1 (5 bases). The sample in question was peripheral blood, obtained on day 0 of AZD1222 vaccination. The chain's CDR3 is CASRRDGGGTEAFF. Here the CDR3 DNA reads TGTGCCAGCAGAAGGGACGGCGGGGGAACTGAAGCTTTCTTT.